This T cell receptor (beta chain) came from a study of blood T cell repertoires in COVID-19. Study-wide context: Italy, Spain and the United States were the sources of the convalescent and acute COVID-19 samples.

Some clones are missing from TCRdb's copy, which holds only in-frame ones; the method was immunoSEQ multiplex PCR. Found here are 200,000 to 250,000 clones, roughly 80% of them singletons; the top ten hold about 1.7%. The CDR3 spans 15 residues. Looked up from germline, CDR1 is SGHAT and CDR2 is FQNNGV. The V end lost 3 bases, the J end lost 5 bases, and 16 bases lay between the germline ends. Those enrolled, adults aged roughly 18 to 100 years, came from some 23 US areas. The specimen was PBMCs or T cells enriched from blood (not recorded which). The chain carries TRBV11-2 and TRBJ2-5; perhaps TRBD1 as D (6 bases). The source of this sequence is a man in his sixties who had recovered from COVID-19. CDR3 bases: TGTGCCAGCAGCTTCGCACAGGGTTGGGGGGAGACCCAGTACTTC. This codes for CASSFAQGWGETQYF.